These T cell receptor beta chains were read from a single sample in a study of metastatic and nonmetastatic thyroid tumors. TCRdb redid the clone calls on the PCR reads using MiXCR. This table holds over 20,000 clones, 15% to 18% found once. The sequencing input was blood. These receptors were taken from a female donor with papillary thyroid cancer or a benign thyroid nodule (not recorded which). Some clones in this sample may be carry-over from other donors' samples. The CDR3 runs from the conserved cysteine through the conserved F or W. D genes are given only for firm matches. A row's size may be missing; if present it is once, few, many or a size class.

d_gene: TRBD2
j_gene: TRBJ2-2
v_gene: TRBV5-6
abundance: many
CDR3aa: CASSLVAGGGELFF
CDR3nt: TGTGCCAGCAGCTTGGTAGCGGGAGGCGGGGAGCTGTTTTTT

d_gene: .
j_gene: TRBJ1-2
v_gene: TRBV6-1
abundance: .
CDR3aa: CASSLGHSNYGYTF
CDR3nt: TGTGCCAGCAGTTTGGGACACTCTAACTATGGCTACACCTTC

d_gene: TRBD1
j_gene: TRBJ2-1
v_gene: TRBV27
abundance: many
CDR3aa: CASRIQGDWEQFF
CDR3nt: TGTGCCAGCAGGATACAGGGGGATTGGGAGCAGTTCTTC

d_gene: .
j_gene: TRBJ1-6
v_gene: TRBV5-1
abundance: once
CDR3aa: CANRPDTAGSYDSPLHF
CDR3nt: TGCGCCAACCGACCGGACACGGCGGGGTCCTACGATTCACCCCTCCACTTT

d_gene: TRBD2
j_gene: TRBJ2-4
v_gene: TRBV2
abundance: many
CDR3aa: CASGGPQGLAGPSRNIQYF
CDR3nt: TGTGCCAGCGGGGGGCCCCAAGGACTAGCGGGACCTTCGCGAAACATTCAGTACTTC

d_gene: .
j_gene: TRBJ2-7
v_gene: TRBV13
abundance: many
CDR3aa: CASSNRAYEQYF
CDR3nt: TGTGCCAGCAGCAACAGGGCCTACGAGCAGTACTTC

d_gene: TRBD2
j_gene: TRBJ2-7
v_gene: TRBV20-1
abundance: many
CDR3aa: CSANFVAGIGYEQYF
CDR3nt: TGCAGTGCTAACTTCGTAGCGGGCATTGGGTACGAGCAGTACTTC

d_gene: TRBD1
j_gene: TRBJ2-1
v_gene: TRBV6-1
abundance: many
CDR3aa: CASSEPGQGPYNEQFF
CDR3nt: TGTGCCAGCAGTGAACCGGGACAGGGGCCCTACAATGAGCAGTTCTTC

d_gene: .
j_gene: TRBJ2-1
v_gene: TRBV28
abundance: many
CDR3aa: CASTPQNNEQFF
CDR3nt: TGTGCCAGCACCCCCCAGAACAATGAGCAGTTCTTC

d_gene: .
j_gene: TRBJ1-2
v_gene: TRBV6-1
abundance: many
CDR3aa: CASSGQANYGYTF
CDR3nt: TGTGCCAGCAGTGGACAGGCCAACTATGGCTACACCTTC

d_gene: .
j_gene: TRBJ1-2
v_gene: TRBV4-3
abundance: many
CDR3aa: CASSQDWGPKGGYGYTF
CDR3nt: TGCGCCAGCAGCCAAGATTGGGGGCCCAAAGGAGGCTATGGCTACACCTTC

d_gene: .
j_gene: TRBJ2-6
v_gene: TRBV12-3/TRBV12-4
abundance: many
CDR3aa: CASSDTSGANVLTF
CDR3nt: TGTGCCAGCAGTGACACCTCTGGGGCCAACGTCCTGACTTTC

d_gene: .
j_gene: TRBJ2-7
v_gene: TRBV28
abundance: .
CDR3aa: CASSLTGDYEQYF
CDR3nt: TGTGCCAGCAGCCTAACAGGGGACTACGAGCAATACTTC

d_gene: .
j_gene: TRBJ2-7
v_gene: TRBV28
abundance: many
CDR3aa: CASSLRYEQYF
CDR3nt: TGTGCCAGCAGTTTAAGGTACGAGCAGTACTTC

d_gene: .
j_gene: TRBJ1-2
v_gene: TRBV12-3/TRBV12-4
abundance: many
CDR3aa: CASSPRNYGYTF
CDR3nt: TGTGCCAGCTCCCCACGAAACTATGGCTACACCTTC

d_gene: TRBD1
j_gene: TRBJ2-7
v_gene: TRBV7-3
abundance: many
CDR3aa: CASSPGQGIHEQYF
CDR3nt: TGTGCCAGCAGCCCGGGACAGGGTATCCACGAGCAGTACTTC

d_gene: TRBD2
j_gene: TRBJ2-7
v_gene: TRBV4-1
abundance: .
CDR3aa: CASSQDNSGISYEQYF
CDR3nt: TGCGCCAGCAGCCAAGACAATAGCGGGATTAGCTACGAGCAGTACTTC

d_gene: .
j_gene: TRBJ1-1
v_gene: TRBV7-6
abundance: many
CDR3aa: CASSLGNIGTEAFF
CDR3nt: TGTGCCAGCAGCTTAGGTAATATCGGCACTGAAGCTTTCTTT

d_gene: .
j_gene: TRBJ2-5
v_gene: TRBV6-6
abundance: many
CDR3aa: CASSYGGVRETQYF
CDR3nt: TGTGCCAGCAGTTACGGTGGGGTGAGAGAGACCCAGTACTTC

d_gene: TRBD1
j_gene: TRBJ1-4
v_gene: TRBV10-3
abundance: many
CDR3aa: CATGTGATNEKLFF
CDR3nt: TGTGCCACCGGAACAGGGGCAACTAATGAAAAACTGTTTTTT

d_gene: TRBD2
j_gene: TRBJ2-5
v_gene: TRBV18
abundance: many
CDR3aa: CASSPPGLAGGETQYF
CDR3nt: TGTGCCAGCTCACCACCGGGACTAGCGGGAGGAGAGACCCAGTACTTC

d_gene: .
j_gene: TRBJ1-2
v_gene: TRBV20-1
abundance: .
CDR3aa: CSARTVGGYTF
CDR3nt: TGCAGTGCCAGGACAGTGGGTGGCTACACCTTC

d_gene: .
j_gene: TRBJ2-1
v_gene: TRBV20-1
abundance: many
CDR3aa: CSARDQGEWSGNEQFF
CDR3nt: TGCAGTGCTAGAGACCAAGGGGAGTGGAGTGGGAATGAGCAGTTCTTC

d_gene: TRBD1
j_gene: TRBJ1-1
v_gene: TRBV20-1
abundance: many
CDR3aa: CSASAGGNTEAFF
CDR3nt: TGCAGTGCTAGTGCAGGGGGCAACACTGAAGCTTTCTTT

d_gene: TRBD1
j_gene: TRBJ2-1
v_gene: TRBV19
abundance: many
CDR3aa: CASTRGTAYNEQFF
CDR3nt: TGTGCCAGTACAAGGGGGACAGCCTACAATGAGCAGTTCTTC